The 5 T cell receptor beta chains below all came from one sample that was sequenced in a study of control samples from healthy donors and cancer patients. The table came from immunoSEQ multiplex PCR; TCRdb's copy has only in-frame clones and leaves some out. The table includes about 65,000 clones, around nine tenths detected once. Sequenced: PBMCs. The receptors here all came from a woman between 50 and 59 years old with colorectal cancer.

The chain joins TRBV24-1 to TRBJ2-5; D tentatively fits TRBD1 or TRBD2 (5 bases each). The CDR3 is 15 residues long. CDR1 and CDR2 (germline): KGHDR, SFDVKD. V lost 0 bases and J 4 bases, leaving 11 bases between the germline ends. The CDR3 is CATSDLAGTGETQYF. The CDR3 DNA reads TGTGCCACCAGTGATTTGGCCGGGACGGGAGAGACCCAGTACTTC.

The gene calls are TRBV5-6 and TRBJ2-4; D is unclear. Trimming shortened V by 2 bases and J by 3 bases, and 0 bases separated the two germline ends. The CDR3 runs to 11 residues. Germline CDR1 is SGHDT and CDR2 is YYEEEE. CDR3 protein: CASSFKNIQYF. In DNA form, the CDR3 reads TGTGCCAGCAGCTTCAAAAACATTCAGTACTTC.

This clone has a handful of counts. The V call is TRBV3-1 (or the pseudogene TRBV3-2), the J call TRBJ1-1; 9 nucleotides agree with TRBD1. The CDR3 contains 19 residues. Germline-derived CDR1 and CDR2 are LGHDT and YNNKEL (reference sequence). J lost 1 base, V lost 4 bases, and 16 bases had no gene match. CDR3 coding DNA: TGTGCCAGCAGCCCCAGTTGGGGACAGGGATTCGTGCCGAACACTGAAGCTTTCTTT. This gives the protein CASSPSWGQGFVPNTEAFF.

This rearrangement joins TRBV3-1 (or the pseudogene TRBV3-2) to TRBJ1-4; D gene unclear. Trimming pared 0 bases from V and 0 bases from J, leaving 8 bases between. Germline lookup yields CDR1 LGHDT and CDR2 YNNKEL (reference sequence). The CDR3 is 16 residues long. The chain's CDR3 is CASSQDWTATNEKLFF. The DNA of the CDR3 is TGTGCCAGCAGCCAAGATTGGACGGCAACTAATGAAAAACTGTTTTTT.

This chain joins TRBV30 and TRBJ2-4, with 7 bases lining up with TRBD1. The CDR3 covers 14 residues. Germline values: CDR1 GTSNPN, CDR2 SVGIG (reference sequence). V lost 3 bases and J lost 2; bases outside the gene matches: 4. As DNA, the CDR3 is TGTGCCTGGAGGACGACAGGGACCAAAAACATTCAGTACTTC. It yields the protein CAWRTTGTKNIQYF. The full variable domain, rest sourced from reference TRBV30 and TRBJ2-4, is SQTIHQWPATLVQPVGSPLSLECTVEGTSNPNLYWYRQAAGRGLQLLFYSVGIGQISSEVPQNLSASRPQDRQFILSSKKLLLSDSGFYLCAWRTTGTKNIQYFGAGTRLSVL.